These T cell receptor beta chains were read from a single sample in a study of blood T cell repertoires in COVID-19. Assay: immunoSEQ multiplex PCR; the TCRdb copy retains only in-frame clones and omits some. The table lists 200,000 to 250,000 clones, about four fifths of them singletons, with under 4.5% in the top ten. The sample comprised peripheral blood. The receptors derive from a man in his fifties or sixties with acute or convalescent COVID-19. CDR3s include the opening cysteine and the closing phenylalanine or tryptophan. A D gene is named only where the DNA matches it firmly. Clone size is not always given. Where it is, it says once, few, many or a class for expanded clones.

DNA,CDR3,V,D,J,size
TGCGCCAGCAGGGGGGACAGGGGTCCAAATCAGCCCCAGCATTTT,CASRGDRGPNQPQHF,TRBV10-1,TRBD1,TRBJ1-5,NA
TGTGCCAGCAGTCTTACCCCCCCAACGGGAGCTTACAATGAGCAGTTCTTC,CASSLTPPTGAYNEQFF,TRBV28,NA,TRBJ2-1,NA
TGTGCCACCAGCAGAGAGGGGACAGGGGTGGCTACAGATACGCAGTATTTT,CATSREGTGVATDTQYF,TRBV15,TRBD1,TRBJ2-3,NA
TGCGCCAGCAGCTTGGAAGGGACAGGGGAAAAGGGCTACACCTTC,CASSLEGTGEKGYTF,TRBV5-1,TRBD1,TRBJ1-2,NA
TGTGCCAGCAGCCTCCACCTCGTCGGGACAGGACCGAACACTGAAGCTTTCTTT,CASSLHLVGTGPNTEAFF,TRBV11-2,TRBD1,TRBJ1-1,NA
TGCAGTGCTAGTCAGCCCCGGACACTGGGGGGAAACACCATATATTTT,CSASQPRTLGGNTIYF,TRBV20-1,NA,TRBJ1-3,NA
TGCGCCAGCAGCCCGAGGGAGGGTAGGATGAACACTGAAGCTTTCTTT,CASSPREGRMNTEAFF,TRBV5-1,NA,TRBJ1-1,NA
TGTGCCAGCAGCGTAGGTGAGTACGCCTACAATGAGCAGTTCTTC,CASSVGEYAYNEQFF,TRBV9,NA,TRBJ2-1,NA
TGTGCCAGCAGCGTAACCGGGACAGTGAATGAAAAACTGTTTTTT,CASSVTGTVNEKLFF,TRBV7-2,TRBD1,TRBJ1-4,once
TGTGCCAGCAGAAGGGACAGCAACACTGAAGCTTTCTTT,CASRRDSNTEAFF,TRBV2,TRBD1,TRBJ1-1,few
TGTGCCAGCAGCCCCGGTTGGGGACAGGGTGGATCTGAAGCTTTCTTT,CASSPGWGQGGSEAFF,TRBV7-6,TRBD1,TRBJ1-1,NA
TGTGCCAGTAGTATCGGTCATGGCTACGAGCAGTACTTC,CASSIGHGYEQYF,TRBV19,NA,TRBJ2-7,NA
TGTGCCAGCAGCCTCCAAGACAGGGGGCAAGGCTACACCTTC,CASSLQDRGQGYTF,TRBV11-3,TRBD1,TRBJ1-2,NA
TGTGCCTGGAGCCAGGGGTGGGGGTTTGAAGCTTTCTTT,CAWSQGWGFEAFF,TRBV30,NA,TRBJ1-1,NA
TGTGCCAGCTCACCGAACTCCAGGGGCGGAGAGCAGTACTTC,CASSPNSRGGEQYF,TRBV18,NA,TRBJ2-7,NA
TGTGCCAGCAGTGGGATTCAAGGGGCGCGTCGGGAGGCTTTCTTT,CASSGIQGARREAFF,TRBV25-1,NA,TRBJ1-1,NA
TGTGCCAGTAGATTGACCGGGACACGGGAGGACGAGCAGTACTTC,CASRLTGTREDEQYF,TRBV19,NA,TRBJ2-7,NA
TGTGCCAGCAGCCAAGTCACAGGTGGGAATCGTTTGCATTTT,CASSQVTGGNRLHF,TRBV3-1/TRBV3-2,NA,TRBJ1-5,NA
TGTGCCAGCAGCTTATCACCTACTCAGTACTTC,CASSLSPTQYF,TRBV11-2,NA,TRBJ2-7,NA
TGTGCCAGCAAATTGACGGAGACCGGGGAGCTGTTTTTT,CASKLTETGELFF,TRBV6-5,NA,TRBJ2-2,NA
TGCGCCAGCAGCTTGGCCCTACAGGGGAGAGGTGGCTACACCTTC,CASSLALQGRGGYTF,TRBV5-1,TRBD1,TRBJ1-2,NA
TGTGCCAGCAGTTACACGGGTGGCTACACCTTC,CASSYTGGYTF,TRBV6-2/TRBV6-3,NA,TRBJ1-2,few
TGTGCCAGCAGCAAAGGCCGGCTCGAGAGACAGACTAGCGGCACCTACGAGCAGTACTTC,CASSKGRLERQTSGTYEQYF,TRBV21-1,NA,TRBJ2-7,NA
TGCAGCGTTGCCCGACAGGACCGCTACGAGCAGTACTTC,CSVARQDRYEQYF,TRBV29-1,NA,TRBJ2-7,NA